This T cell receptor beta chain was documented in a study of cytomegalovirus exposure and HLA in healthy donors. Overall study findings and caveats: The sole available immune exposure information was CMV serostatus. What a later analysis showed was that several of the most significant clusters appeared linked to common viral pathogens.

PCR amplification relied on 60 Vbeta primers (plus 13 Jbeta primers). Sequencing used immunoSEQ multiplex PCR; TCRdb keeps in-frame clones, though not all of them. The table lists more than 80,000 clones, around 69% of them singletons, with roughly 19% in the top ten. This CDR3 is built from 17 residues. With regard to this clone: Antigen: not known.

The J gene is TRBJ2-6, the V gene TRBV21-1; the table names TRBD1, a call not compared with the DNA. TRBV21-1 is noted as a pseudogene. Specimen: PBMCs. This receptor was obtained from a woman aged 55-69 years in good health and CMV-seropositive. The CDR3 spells CASRDRGPYLEANVLTF. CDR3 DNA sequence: TGTGCCAGCCGAGACAGGGGCCCTTATTTAGAGGCCAACGTCCTGACTTTC.